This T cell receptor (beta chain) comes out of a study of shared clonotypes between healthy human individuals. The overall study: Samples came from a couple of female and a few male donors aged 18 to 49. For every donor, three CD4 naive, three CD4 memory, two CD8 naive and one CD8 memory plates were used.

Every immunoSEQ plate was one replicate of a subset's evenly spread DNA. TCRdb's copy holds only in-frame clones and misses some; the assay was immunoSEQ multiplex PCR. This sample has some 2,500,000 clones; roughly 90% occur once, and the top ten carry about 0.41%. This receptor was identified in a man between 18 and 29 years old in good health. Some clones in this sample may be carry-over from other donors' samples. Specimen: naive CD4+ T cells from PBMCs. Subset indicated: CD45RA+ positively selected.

The CDR3 region is CASSPRYTTTNEKLFF. The CDR3 DNA reads as TGTGCCAGTAGCCCAAGATACACGACAACTAATGAAAAACTGTTTTTT. The chain links TRBV19 to TRBJ1-4; D ambiguous. Germline loops: CDR1 LNHDA, CDR2 SQIVND (reference sequence). Trimming stripped 6 bases from V and 0 bases from J, with 14 bases between. CDR3 length: 16 amino acids.